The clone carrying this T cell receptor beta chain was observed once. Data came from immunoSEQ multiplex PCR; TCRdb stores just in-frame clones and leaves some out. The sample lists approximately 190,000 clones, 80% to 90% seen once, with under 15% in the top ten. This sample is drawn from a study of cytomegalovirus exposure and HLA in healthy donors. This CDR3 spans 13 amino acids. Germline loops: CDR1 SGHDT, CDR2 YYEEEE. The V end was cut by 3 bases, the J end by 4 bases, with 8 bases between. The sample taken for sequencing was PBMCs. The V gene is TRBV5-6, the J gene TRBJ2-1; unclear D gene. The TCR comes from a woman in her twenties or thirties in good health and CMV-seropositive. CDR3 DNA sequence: TGTGCCAGCAGCTCCGTCGGGTACAATGAGCAGTTCTTC. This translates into CASSSVGYNEQFF.